These 31 T cell receptor beta chains share one sample of origin, sequenced in a study of cytomegalovirus exposure and HLA in healthy donors. PCR amplification relied on 60 Vbeta primers (plus 13 Jbeta primers). Method: immunoSEQ multiplex PCR; TCRdb's copy keeps in-frame clones and lacks some. The sample has around 65,000 clones, more than 60% seen once; the top ten hold just over 50%. Sequenced sample: PBMCs. Receptors originate from a man in his fifties in good health and CMV-seropositive.

V is TRBV14 and J is TRBJ2-7; weak D call: TRBD2 (6 bases). Deletions cut 4 bases from V and 7 bases from J, with 20 bases between. The CDR3 length is 15 residues. The germline CDR1 and CDR2 sequences are SGHDN and FVKESK. As DNA, the CDR3 is TGTGCCAGCAGCCCCCAGGCAGGGAGGCGCGGGGAGCAGTACTTC. It encodes CASSPQAGRRGEQYF.

The chain couples TRBV7-2 to TRBJ1-2, with 8 positions matching TRBD1. CDR1 and CDR2 (germline): SGHTA, FQGNSA. The CDR3 contains 14 residues. V lost 7 bases, J lost 8 bases, and 12 bases stayed unmatched. The CDR3 DNA sequence: TGTGCCAGCACCACGGCAGGGGGCGCCCGGGGCTACACCTTC. Encoded protein: CASTTAGGARGYTF.

This chain links TRBV6-4 with TRBJ2-7; TRBD1 matches at 12 bases. This CDR3 has 15 residues. The germline gives CDR1 MRHNA, CDR2 SNTAGT. V gave up 8 bases and J gave up 4 bases; unmatched junction bases: 9. In DNA form, the CDR3 reads TGTGCCAGCCTTTCGTGGGGACAGGGGGCGTACGAGCAGTACTTC. Protein product: CASLSWGQGAYEQYF.

CDR3 DNA: TGTGCCAGCAGCGCAGCTAGCGGGAGGGGGGTTCTCGGGCAGTTCTTC. It codes for CASSAASGRGVLGQFF. The V call is TRBV7-3, the J call TRBJ2-1, with 12 bases identical to TRBD2. This CDR3 has 16 residues. Germline V lookup: CDR1 SGHTA, CDR2 FQGTGA. With V trimmed by 5 bases and J by 12 bases, 14 bases remained unmatched.

This chain joins TRBV19 and TRBJ2-2; 13 bases are shared with TRBD2. The germline V gene has CDR1 LNHDA and CDR2 SQIVND (reference sequence). V gave up 6 bases and J gave up 5 bases; unmatched junction bases: 6. This CDR3 comprises 16 residues. CDR3 nucleotides: TGTGCCAGTAGCCGACTAGCGGGAGGTACAACCGGGGAGCTGTTTTTT. Protein product: CASSRLAGGTTGELFF.

In this sample, this clone turned up a few times. The genes are TRBV4-1 and TRBJ2-1; 10 nucleotides align to TRBD2. Germline lookup yields CDR1 MGHRA and CDR2 YSYEKL. The CDR3 contains 16 residues. V trimming: 3 bases; J trimming: 7 bases; junction bases outside the gene matches: 9. The CDR3 is CASSHSLAGERNEQFF. The CDR3 nucleotides read TGCGCCAGCAGCCATTCCCTAGCGGGGGAGCGGAATGAGCAGTTCTTC.

This chain joins TRBV11-2 and TRBJ2-7; D ambiguous. Trimming removed 2 bases from V and 2 bases from J, with 7 bases in between. The CDR3 extends over 13 amino acids. Germline V gene lookup returns CDR1 SGHAT and CDR2 FQNNGV. CDR3 in DNA: TGTGCCAGCAGCTTAATACTACCCTACGAGCAGTACTTC. The encoded protein is CASSLILPYEQYF.

J is TRBJ1-1 and V is TRBV30, with D hard to call. The V end lost 4 bases, the J end lost 2 bases, and 14 bases lay between the germline ends. Germline V gene lookup returns CDR1 GTSNPN and CDR2 SVGIG (reference sequence). The CDR3 consists of 14 residues. The CDR3 sequence: CAWKLGQLNTEAFF. In DNA, the CDR3 is TGTGCCTGGAAACTAGGGCAACTTAACACTGAAGCTTTCTTT.

V and J are TRBV7-3 and TRBJ2-2; 10 bases align to TRBD2. CDR1 and CDR2 (germline): SGHTA, FQGTGA. The CDR3 loop spans 17 amino acids. Trimming removed 5 bases from V and 3 bases from J; junction bases left unmatched: 9. This CDR3 reads CASSLGGTSAYTGELFF. CDR3 coding DNA: TGTGCCAGCAGCCTGGGCGGGACTAGCGCGTACACCGGGGAGCTGTTTTTT.

The chain links TRBV6-5 to TRBJ1-4, with unresolved D. The CDR3 covers 13 residues. Per the germline V gene, CDR1 is MNHEY and CDR2 is SVGAGI. The V end was cut by 5 bases, the J end by 7 bases, with 11 bases between. The DNA for the CDR3 is TGTGCCAGCAGTCCTTATGAGGGTGAAAAACTGTTTTTT. The encoded protein is CASSPYEGEKLFF.

With respect to this clone: The junction departs from germline at one end; a sequencing error may be responsible. The chain employs TRBV7-9 and TRBJ2-1; TRBD2 matches at 8 bases. CDR1 is SEHNR and CDR2 is FQNEAQ in the germline V gene (reference sequence). The CDR3 covers 18 residues. In nucleotides, the CDR3 is TGTGCCATCAGCTTAGTAGGGCGGGGGGCCAAAATCAACAATGAGCAGTTCTTC. This gives the protein CAISLVGRGAKINNEQFF.

The genes are TRBV7-2 and TRBJ2-1; 10 positions agree with TRBD2. The CDR3 consists of 15 residues. CDR1 is SGHTA, CDR2 FQGNSA, per germline. Trimming took 1 base from V and 5 from J; bases not matched to a gene: 2. The CDR3 loop is CASSLVAGGHNEQFF. DNA of the CDR3: TGTGCCAGCAGCTTAGTAGCGGGAGGACACAATGAGCAGTTCTTC.

The CDR3 DNA sequence: TGTGCCAGCAGCCAAGAGTTAATAACGGGGGGCGGTGGGGCGGAAAAACTGTTTTTT. It is translated as CASSQELITGGGGAEKLFF. This rearrangement joins TRBV4-2 to TRBJ1-4, with D possibly TRBD1 on 6 matching bases. V was cut by 0 bases and J by 8 bases, with 25 bases left in between. This CDR3 region has 19 residues. Germline CDR1 reads LGHNA; CDR2 reads YNFKEQ.

Notes on this clone: The CDR3 ends on some other residue instead of the conserved phenylalanine or tryptophan, so this is likely a read error. The chain couples TRBV6-5 to TRBJ1-1; 8 nucleotides line up with TRBD1. The CDR3 contains 15 residues. V lost 6 bases to trimming and J lost 1 base; unmatched junction nucleotides: 7. Germline V gives CDR1 MNHEY, CDR2 SVGAGI. CDR3 sequence (DNA): TGTGCCAGCAGAGTTGACAGGGGATGGAACACTGAAGCTTTCTTG. This gives the protein CASRVDRGWNTEAFL.

This clone was seen just once. V and J are TRBV6-6 and TRBJ2-1; D may be TRBD2 (5 bases). The V end lost 6 bases, the J end lost 0 bases, and 15 bases lay between the germline ends. The CDR3 spans 16 residues. Germline CDR1 reads MNHNY; CDR2 reads SVGAGI (reference sequence). CDR3 region: CASRSEGAGSYNEQFF. CDR3 DNA: TGTGCCAGCAGGAGTGAGGGCGCCGGCTCCTACAATGAGCAGTTCTTC.

This chain links TRBV6-6 with TRBJ2-7; 12 nucleotides align to TRBD2. The germline V gene has CDR1 MNHNY and CDR2 SVGAGI (reference sequence). Trimming cost V 6 bases and J 1 base; bases outside gene matches: 4. The CDR3 has 15 amino acids. DNA for the CDR3: TGTGCCAGCAGCCTACTAGCGGGGGGTTCCTACGAGCAGTACTTC. Protein: CASSLLAGGSYEQYF.

This clone has just a few counts. The chain employs TRBV11-2 and TRBJ1-5, with D possibly matching TRBD1 (6 bases). Germline CDR1 is SGHAT and CDR2 is FQNNGV. CDR3 length: 16 amino acids. V was pared by 4 bases and J by 5 bases, with 18 bases between. CDR3 in DNA: TGTGCCAGCAGCTCCGACGGGGGGGCCGGCGATCAGCCCCAGCATTTT. Amino acid sequence: CASSSDGGAGDQPQHF. The full variable domain, completed using reference TRBV11-2 and TRBJ1-5, is EAGVAQSPRYKIIEKRQSVAFWCNPISGHATLYWYQQILGQGPKLLIQFQNNGVVDDSQLPKDRFSAERLKGVDSTLKIQPAKLEDSAVYLCASSSDGGAGDQPQHFGDGTRLSIL.

The count of this clone is one. The CDR3 region has the DNA TGTGCCAGCAGTTTACAGAAGACCTACAATGAGCAGTTCTTC. Translation gives CASSLQKTYNEQFF. The chain couples TRBV27 to TRBJ2-1; D unclear. Trimming took 2 bases from V and 2 from J, leaving 7 bases between them. Germline CDR1 reads MNHEY; CDR2 reads SMNVEV (reference sequence). The CDR3 has 14 amino acids.

This clone was picked up a small number of times. V is TRBV5-4 and J is TRBJ1-5; 8 positions agree with TRBD1. Germline CDR1 reads SGHNT; CDR2 reads YYREEE (reference sequence). Trimming removed 8 bases from V and 2 bases from J; junction bases left unmatched: 15. The CDR3 totals 17 residues. CDR3 in DNA: TGTGCCAGTACGAGGTATACAGGGGGGCTAGGCAATCAGCCCCAGCATTTT. Translating gives CASTRYTGGLGNQPQHF.

CDR3 nucleotides: TGTGCCAGCAGCCAATCCGATCCTTACGAGCAGTACTTC. It is translated as CASSQSDPYEQYF. The chain is built from TRBV7-9 and TRBJ2-5; D remains unclear. The J call may be wrong; the DNA end is better matched by TRBJ2-7. There are 13 residues in the CDR3. Germline V gene data show CDR1 as SEHNR and CDR2 as FQNEAQ (reference sequence).

The chain joins TRBV4-3 to TRBJ1-1; maybe TRBD1 (5 bases). The CDR3 loop spans 15 amino acids. Trimming removed 1 base at V and 1 base at J, with 10 bases between. Germline-derived CDR1 and CDR2 are LGHNA and YSLEER. This CDR3 is CASSQGGRANTEAFF. CDR3 DNA sequence: TGCGCCAGCAGCCAAGGTGGCAGGGCGAACACTGAAGCTTTCTTT.

The chain joins TRBV19 to TRBJ2-1, with 9 bases aligning to TRBD1. Germline assignment: CDR1 LNHDA and CDR2 SQIVND (reference sequence). CDR3 size: 15 residues. V lost 0 bases and J lost 3; bases outside the gene matches: 0. CDR3 sequence (DNA): TGTGCCAGTAGTATAGAGACAGGGGGCTACAATGAGCAGTTCTTC. It encodes CASSIETGGYNEQFF.

The J gene is TRBJ2-5, the V gene TRBV7-6; 8 bases line up with TRBD2. The end of the DNA is better explained by TRBJ2-7, so the J call may be wrong. The germline V gene has CDR1 SGHVS and CDR2 FNYEAQ. CDR3 length equals 15 residues. DNA of the CDR3: TGTGCCAGCAGCTTCCGGGGGGGCGGCTCCTACGAGCAGTACTTC. This gives the protein CASSFRGGGSYEQYF.

This clone was detected only a few times. The chain carries TRBV7-9 and TRBJ1-1; maybe TRBD1 (5 bases). The germline CDR1 and CDR2 sequences are SEHNR and FQNEAQ (reference sequence). This CDR3 comprises 13 residues. V was cut by 4 bases and J by 1 base, with 7 bases left in between. In nucleotides, the CDR3 is TGTGCCAGCAGCTACGACAGGAACACTGAAGCTTTCTTT. Its translation is CASSYDRNTEAFF.

For the CDR3, the DNA is TGTGCCAGCAGCTTAGGGATGACTAGGCGGGACATTCAGTACTTC. Amino acids: CASSLGMTRRDIQYF. The chain has TRBV7-3 and TRBJ2-4; D is perhaps TRBD2 (6 bases). The V gene's germline CDR1 is SGHTA and CDR2 FQGTGA. With 2 bases removed from V and 8 bases from J, the gap between germline ends came to 16 bases. This CDR3 spans 15 amino acids.

Points on this clone: The junction and the germline gene differ at one end; a read error may be behind it. Distinct nucleotide sequences in the sample also encode this CDR3. This chain links TRBV7-2 with TRBJ1-6; 9 bases are a match to TRBD1. The CDR3 extends over 15 amino acids. The germline V gene encodes CDR1 SGHTA and CDR2 FQGNSA. The CDR3 DNA is TGTGCCAGCAGCACGGACAGGGGTTCCAATTCCCCCCTCCACTTT. Its protein is CASSTDRGSNSPLHF.

J is TRBJ2-5 and V is TRBV27; 10 bases line up with TRBD2. Per the germline V gene, CDR1 is MNHEY and CDR2 is SMNVEV (reference sequence). The CDR3 has 14 residues. After removal of 6 bases from V and 4 bases from J, the junction contained 5 bases not matched to a gene. The CDR3 region has the DNA TGTGCCAGCAGCTCACTAGCGGGAATAGAGACCCAGTACTTC. It codes for CASSSLAGIETQYF.

As regards this clone: A far larger clone is only one base removed, so a read error is likely. This sample includes further DNA sequences coding for the same CDR3. The chain joins TRBV4-3 to TRBJ2-1; D uncertain. V lost 0 bases and J lost 4, with 16 bases in between. In germline, CDR1 is LGHNA, CDR2 YSLEER. The CDR3 spans 17 residues. The CDR3 is CASSQDMNVLIYNEQFF. DNA for the CDR3: TGCGCCAGCAGCCAAGATATGAACGTACTCATATACAATGAGCAGTTCTTC.

The chain couples TRBV6-5 to TRBJ2-7; 12 bases line up with TRBD2. There are 15 residues in the CDR3. With V trimmed by 2 bases and J by 6 bases, 5 bases remained unmatched. Germline V gene sequence: CDR1 MNHEY, CDR2 SVGAGI. CDR3 DNA sequence: TGTGCCAGCAGTTACGAGACTAGCGGGAGTGGCGAGCAGTACTTC. This encodes CASSYETSGSGEQYF.

V and J are TRBV6-1 and TRBJ2-1, with TRBD2 as a possible D gene (6 bases). Per germline, CDR1 MNHNS and CDR2 SASEGT. The V and J ends lost 6 bases and 4 bases respectively, with 10 bases between them. The CDR3 consists of 13 residues. The CDR3: CASSIGTYNEQFF. For the CDR3, the DNA is TGTGCCAGCAGCATTGGGACTTACAATGAGCAGTTCTTC.

V is TRBV6-1 and J is TRBJ2-3; D remains ambiguous. The germline V gene has CDR1 MNHNS and CDR2 SASEGT. The ends were cut back, 5 bases at V and 5 bases at J, with 5 bases in the middle. The CDR3 consists of 11 residues. The CDR3 DNA reads TGTGCCAGCAGTTCCATAGATACGCAGTATTTT. As protein: CASSSIDTQYF.